Below are 17 T cell receptor beta chains sequenced from a single sample in a study of T cells after yellow fever vaccination. From the 5' RACE reads, TCRdb called clonotypes with MiXCR, one entry per CDR3 protein. The sample lists approximately 85,000 distinct CDR3 sequences, roughly 14% occurring once. The sequenced sample was CD8+ T cells not binding an NS4B(214-222) dextramer, sorted from PBMCs, obtained around 3 weeks after the first yellow fever vaccination. The receptors originated from a man between 18 and 35 years old who received the YFV17D yellow fever vaccine.

This chain connects TRBV5-1 to TRBJ1-2; D is unresolved. Germline CDR1 SGHRS, CDR2 YFSETQ. The CDR3 extends over 15 amino acids. Trimming stripped 4 bases from V and 2 bases from J, with 15 bases between. CDR3 in amino acids: CASSPEGRRNYGYTF. CDR3 DNA sequence: TGCGCCAGCAGCCCGGAAGGGCGGAGGAACTATGGCTACACCTTC.

The sample holds a few counts of this clonotype. This sequence joins TRBV7-9 and TRBJ2-4; D possibly matches TRBD1 or TRBD2 (7 bases each). V lost 5 bases and J 7 bases, leaving 15 bases between the germline ends. The CDR3 length is 14 residues. Germline V CDR1 and CDR2: SEHNR, FQNEAQ (reference sequence). CDR3 amino acids: CASSPYRGGNIQYF. The CDR3 region has the DNA TGTGCCAGCAGCCCTTACAGGGGAGGGAACATTCAGTACTTC. Variable domain in full (rest from reference TRBV7-9 and TRBJ2-4): DTGVSQNPRHKITKRGQNVTFRCDPISEHNRLYWYRQTLGQGPEFLTYFQNEAQLEKSRLLSDRFSAERPKGSFSTLEIQRTEQGDSAMYLCASSPYRGGNIQYFGAGTRLSVL.

The V gene is TRBV7-9, the J gene TRBJ2-1; D is uncertain. The germline CDR1 and CDR2 sequences are SEHNR and FQNEAQ (reference sequence). This CDR3 is built from 11 residues. Trimming took off 5 bases at V and 4 bases at J, with 3 bases between the two ends. Here the CDR3 DNA reads TGTGCCAGCAGCCCTTACAATGAGCAGTTCTTC. Translation: CASSPYNEQFF.

V is TRBV5-6 and J is TRBJ2-1; a possible D gene is TRBD2 (7 bases). This CDR3 spans 16 amino acids. Trimming pared 4 bases from V and 4 bases from J, leaving 18 bases between. CDR1 is SGHDT and CDR2 is YYEEEE in the germline V gene. CDR3 coding DNA: TGTGCCAGCAGCGAATATTCCGGGGGGCCATACAATGAGCAGTTCTTC. Protein sequence: CASSEYSGGPYNEQFF.

This rearrangement joins TRBV4-2 to TRBJ2-2; D not resolved. CDR1 and CDR2 (germline): LGHNA, YNFKEQ. V was shortened by 0 bases and J by 0 bases, with 5 bases between the two germline ends. CDR3 length: 15 amino acids. CDR3 DNA: TGTGCCAGCAGCCAAGAGGGGACGAACACCGGGGAGCTGTTTTTT. This encodes CASSQEGTNTGELFF.

The rearrangement uses TRBV25-1 and TRBJ2-3, with TRBD2 identical over 8 bases. CDR1 MGHDK and CDR2 SYGVNS come from the germline V gene. The CDR3 sequence is 16 residues long. The V segment lost 1 base and the J segment 3 bases; nucleotides outside the gene matches: 6. CDR3 coding DNA: TGTGCCAGCAGTGAATCACGGCGGGGGGTAACAGATACGCAGTATTTT. Its translation is CASSESRRGVTDTQYF.

The gene calls are TRBV6-1 and TRBJ1-1; 8 nucleotides align to TRBD1. The germline CDR1 and CDR2 sequences are MNHNS and SASEGT. The CDR3 spans 13 residues. With 11 bases clipped from V and 0 bases from J, the junction kept 5 bases outside the gene matches. DNA for the CDR3: TGTGCCCATGGACAGGGAATGAACACTGAAGCTTTCTTT. Translation: CAHGQGMNTEAFF.

The chain joins TRBV11-2 to TRBJ2-3; unclear D gene. Germline loops: CDR1 SGHAT, CDR2 FQNNGV. Deletions cut 8 bases from V and 0 bases from J, with 9 bases between. This CDR3 contains 13 residues. In DNA form, the CDR3 reads TGTGCCAGCTGGGGTTCTAGCACAGATACGCAGTATTTT. The encoded protein is CASWGSSTDTQYF.

The chain joins TRBV4-1 to TRBJ1-4; D is undetermined. V was shortened by 0 bases and J by 3 bases, with 5 bases between the two germline ends. Looked up from germline, CDR1 is MGHRA and CDR2 is YSYEKL. CDR3 length: 14 residues. The CDR3 protein is CASSQEGSNEKLFF. The CDR3 bases are TGCGCCAGCAGCCAAGAAGGTTCTAATGAAAAACTGTTTTTT.

The chain couples TRBV5-4 to TRBJ2-7; TRBD2 might be the D (5 bases). There are 12 residues in the CDR3. Germline lookup yields CDR1 SGHNT and CDR2 YYREEE (reference sequence). CDR3 amino acids: CAGSFLSGEQYV. CDR3 bases: TGTGCCGGCAGCTTCCTGTCGGGGGAGCAGTACGTC.

The rearrangement links TRBV7-3 to TRBJ2-2; TRBD1 or TRBD2 may be the D gene (5 bases each). Trimming took off 2 bases at V and 3 bases at J, with 16 bases between the two ends. The germline gives CDR1 SGHTA, CDR2 FQGTGA. The CDR3 totals 17 residues. The CDR3 loop reads CASSLDPGASHTGELFF. Written as DNA, the CDR3 is TGTGCCAGCAGCTTAGACCCCGGGGCCTCCCACACCGGGGAGCTGTTTTTT.

The V gene is TRBV10-3, the J gene TRBJ2-6; no definite D call. Between the trimmed V and J ends, which lost 3 bases and 0 bases, there was a span of 3 bases. The CDR3 is made up of 14 amino acids. CDR1 is ENHRY and CDR2 is SYGVKD in the germline V gene. As DNA, the CDR3 is TGTGCCATCAGTGAATCCTCTGGGGCCAACGTCCTGACTTTC. Protein product: CAISESSGANVLTF.

In this sample, this clonotype turned up a few times. The rearrangement links TRBV20-1 to TRBJ2-3; TRBD2 aligns across 9 bases. This CDR3 has 14 residues. The V segment lost 4 bases and the J segment 2 bases; nucleotides outside the gene matches: 4. In germline, CDR1 is DFQATT, CDR2 SNEGSKA (reference sequence). Written as DNA, the CDR3 is TGCAGTGCTAAATGGACTAGCGACACAGATACGCAGTATTTT. Translation: CSAKWTSDTDTQYF.

This clonotype was seen more than once but under ten times. The V call is TRBV7-9, the J call TRBJ1-2; D is possibly TRBD1 (5 bases). Trimming stripped 4 bases from V and 8 bases from J, with 11 bases between. The CDR3 has 12 amino acids. In germline, CDR1 is SEHNR, CDR2 FQNEAQ (reference sequence). The CDR3 is CASSSGREGYTF. CDR3 nucleotide sequence: TGTGCCAGCAGCTCTGGCAGGGAAGGCTACACCTTC.

The rearrangement links TRBV4-1 to TRBJ2-3, with a possible D match to TRBD2 (6 bases). Trimming cost V 0 bases and J 4 bases, with 11 bases left between them. CDR1 MGHRA and CDR2 YSYEKL come from the germline V gene. This CDR3 comprises 15 residues. CDR3 loop: CASSQELAVADTQYF. In nucleotides, the CDR3 is TGCGCCAGCAGCCAAGAACTAGCTGTTGCAGATACGCAGTATTTT.

This chain joins TRBV6-1 and TRBJ2-5; 7 nucleotides line up with TRBD1. The length of the CDR3 is 13 residues. V lost 5 bases, J lost 7 bases, and 7 bases stayed unmatched. From germline, CDR1 is MNHNS and CDR2 SASEGT. The CDR3 nucleotides are TGTGCCAGCAGTAGACAGGGAGAGGTGACCCAGTACTTC. As protein: CASSRQGEVTQYF.

This chain links TRBV4-1 with TRBJ1-4, with D unclear. Trimming shortened V by 5 bases and J by 7 bases, and 8 bases separated the two germline ends. The V gene's germline CDR1 is MGHRA and CDR2 YSYEKL. The CDR3 is 12 amino acids. The CDR3 DNA reads TGCGCCAGCAGCTTCCGGACTGAAAAACTGTTTTTT. It translates to CASSFRTEKLFF.